The source of this T cell receptor (beta chain) is a study of OX40 agonist ivuxolimab in advanced cancers. Study background: Averaging about 60 years in age, with a range of about 23 to 79, the cohort was approximately 84% male. Earlier anti-PD-1, anti-PD-L1 or anti-CTLA-4 therapy was permitted; over 35% had received some.

Using immunoSEQ multiplex PCR, the repertoire was profiled, and TCRdb retains in-frame clones only, with some absent. The sample has tens of thousands of clones; 80% to 95% are singletons. The germline CDR1 and CDR2 sequences are MNHEY and SMNVEV (reference sequence). The CDR3 is 16 residues long. V lost 7 bases and J lost 2, with 21 bases in between. This clone has at least ten counts. The receptor comes from an adult with an advanced solid tumor such as melanoma, head and neck, liver or kidney cancer. The specimen was CD4+ or CD8+ T cells sorted from blood, collected in a trial of the OX40 agonist ivuxolimab. The chain employs TRBV27 and TRBJ2-7; no clear D gene. CDR3 amino acids: CASIPRFPISAYEQYF. The CDR3 DNA sequence: TGTGCCAGCATACCCAGATTTCCGATAAGCGCCTACGAGCAGTACTTC.